This T cell receptor (beta chain) appears in the sequencing data of a study of PD-L1 blockade in urothelial cancer. Study overall: Most patients, about nine tenths of the roughly 29, were males with bladder-origin cancer. Overall study results and limits: In blood at 3 weeks, tumor-associated clones expanded more among patients with durable benefit.

To note about this clone: Its antigen is currently unknown.

The V segment lost 7 bases and the J segment 7 bases; nucleotides outside the gene matches: 4. This CDR3 is 12 amino acids long. CDR1 is SGHRS and CDR2 is YFSETQ in the germline V gene. TCRdb's copy holds only in-frame clones and misses some; the assay was immunoSEQ multiplex PCR. Of about 76,000 clones listed, less than 90% are singletons. Per-patient samples, pretreatment and on-treatment, numbered 1 to 8. This clonotype was sampled from an older man with urothelial cancer. Sequences were derived from PBMCs, sampled around atezolizumab (anti-PD-L1) treatment. V is TRBV5-1 and J is TRBJ2-1; 8 bases are a match to TRBD1. The CDR3 here is CASGHRGNEQFF. In DNA, the CDR3 is TGCGCCAGCGGTCACAGGGGGAATGAGCAGTTCTTC.